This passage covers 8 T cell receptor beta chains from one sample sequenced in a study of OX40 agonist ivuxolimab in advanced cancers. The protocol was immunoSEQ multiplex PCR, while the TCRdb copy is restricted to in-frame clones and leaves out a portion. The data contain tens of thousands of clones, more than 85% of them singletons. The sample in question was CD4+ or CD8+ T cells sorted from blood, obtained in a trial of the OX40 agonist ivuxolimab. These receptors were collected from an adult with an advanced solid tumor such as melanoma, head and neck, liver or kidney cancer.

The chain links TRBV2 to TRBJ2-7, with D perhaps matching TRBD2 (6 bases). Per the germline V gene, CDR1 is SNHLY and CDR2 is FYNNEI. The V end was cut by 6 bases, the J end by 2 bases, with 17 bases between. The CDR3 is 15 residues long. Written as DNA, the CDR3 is TGTGCCAGCAGGGCGGGACGCCTAAGGGCCTACGAGCAGTACTTC. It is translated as CASRAGRLRAYEQYF.

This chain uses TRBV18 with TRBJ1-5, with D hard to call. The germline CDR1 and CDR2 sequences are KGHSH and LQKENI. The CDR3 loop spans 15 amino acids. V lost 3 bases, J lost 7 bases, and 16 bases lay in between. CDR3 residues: CASSPELIDGQPQHF. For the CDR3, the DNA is TGTGCCAGCTCACCCGAACTTATAGACGGGCAGCCCCAGCATTTT.

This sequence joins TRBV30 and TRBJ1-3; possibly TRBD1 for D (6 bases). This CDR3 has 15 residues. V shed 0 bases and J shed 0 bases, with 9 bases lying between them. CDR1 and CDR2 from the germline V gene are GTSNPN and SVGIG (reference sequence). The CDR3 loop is CAWSVVRGSGNTIYF. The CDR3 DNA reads TGTGCCTGGAGTGTTGTCAGGGGCTCTGGAAACACCATATATTTT.

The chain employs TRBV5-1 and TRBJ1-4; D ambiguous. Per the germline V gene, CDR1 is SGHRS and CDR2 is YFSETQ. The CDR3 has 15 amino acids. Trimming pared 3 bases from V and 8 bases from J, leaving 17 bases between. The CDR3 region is CASSSDSGGREKLFF. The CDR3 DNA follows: TGCGCCAGCAGCTCGGACTCCGGAGGGAGAGAAAAACTGTTTTTT.

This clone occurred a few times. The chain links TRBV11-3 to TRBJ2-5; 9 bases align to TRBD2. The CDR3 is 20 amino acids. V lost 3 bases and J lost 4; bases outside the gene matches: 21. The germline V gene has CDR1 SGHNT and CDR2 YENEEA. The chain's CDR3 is CASSFDLSGGFVFPSETQYF. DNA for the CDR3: TGTGCCAGCAGCTTCGATCTAAGCGGGGGGTTTGTCTTTCCGTCAGAGACCCAGTACTTC.

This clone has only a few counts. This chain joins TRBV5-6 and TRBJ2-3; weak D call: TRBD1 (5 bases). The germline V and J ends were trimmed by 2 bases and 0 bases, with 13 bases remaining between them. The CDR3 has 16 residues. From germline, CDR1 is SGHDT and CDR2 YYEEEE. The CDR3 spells CASSLEVQASTDTQYF. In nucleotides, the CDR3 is TGTGCCAGCAGCTTAGAGGTACAGGCTAGCACAGATACGCAGTATTTT.

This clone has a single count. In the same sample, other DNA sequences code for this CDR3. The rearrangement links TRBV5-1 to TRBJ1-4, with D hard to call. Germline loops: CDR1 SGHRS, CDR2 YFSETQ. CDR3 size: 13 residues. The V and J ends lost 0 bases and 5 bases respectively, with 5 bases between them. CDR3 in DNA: TGCGCCAGCAGCTTGGGTGGGAATGAAAAACTGTTTTTT. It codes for CASSLGGNEKLFF.

CDR3 in amino acids: CASSYQGKQYF. For the CDR3, the DNA is TGTGCCAGCAGCTACCAGGGGAAGCAGTACTTC. This sequence joins TRBV14 and TRBJ2-7; a weak D match, TRBD1 (6 bases). Germline V gene lookup returns CDR1 SGHDN and CDR2 FVKESK. This CDR3 comprises 11 residues. Trimming cost V 5 bases and J 8 bases, with 10 bases left between them.